This TCR beta chain originates from a study of spatial heterogeneity in lung cancer. Time point specified: sample taken at primary tumor resection. The study sequenced unsorted whole RNA from tumor, nontumor lung or frozen PBMC. TCRdb analysed the 5' RACE reads with MiXCR anew, one entry per CDR3 protein. The sample lists around 60,000 distinct CDR3 sequences, about 8% occurring once. This clonotype has ten or more counts. Per the germline V gene, CDR1 is SNHLY and CDR2 is FYNNEI. The CDR3 is made up of 15 amino acids. V dropped 8 bases and J dropped 5; count of bases not matched to a gene: 11. This clonotype originated in a female donor with early-stage non-small cell lung cancer. Sequenced here: PBMCs, sampled at surgery. The J gene is TRBJ2-5, the V gene TRBV2; 10 nucleotides align to TRBD1. CDR3 residues: CASGGRDRGPETQYF. The CDR3 nucleotides read TGTGCCAGCGGGGGAAGAGACAGGGGGCCGGAGACCCAGTACTTC.